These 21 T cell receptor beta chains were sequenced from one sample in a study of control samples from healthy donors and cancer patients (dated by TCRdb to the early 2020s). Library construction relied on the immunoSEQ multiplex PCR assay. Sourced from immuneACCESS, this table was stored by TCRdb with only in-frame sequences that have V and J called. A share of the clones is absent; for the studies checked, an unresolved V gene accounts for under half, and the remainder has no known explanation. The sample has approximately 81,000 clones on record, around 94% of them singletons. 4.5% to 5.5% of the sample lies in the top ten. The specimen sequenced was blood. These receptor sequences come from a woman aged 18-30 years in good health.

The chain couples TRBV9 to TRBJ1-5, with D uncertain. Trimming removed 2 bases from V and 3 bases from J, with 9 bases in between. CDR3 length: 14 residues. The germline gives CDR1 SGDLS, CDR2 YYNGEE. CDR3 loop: CASSVGTVNQPQHF. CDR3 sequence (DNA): TGTGCCAGCAGCGTCGGTACAGTCAATCAGCCCCAGCATTTT.

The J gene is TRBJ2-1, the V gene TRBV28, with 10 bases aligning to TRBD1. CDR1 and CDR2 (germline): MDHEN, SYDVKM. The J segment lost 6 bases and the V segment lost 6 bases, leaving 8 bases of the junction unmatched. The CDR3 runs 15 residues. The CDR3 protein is CASRPGTGDVNEQFF. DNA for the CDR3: TGTGCCAGCAGACCAGGGACAGGGGATGTCAATGAGCAGTTCTTC.

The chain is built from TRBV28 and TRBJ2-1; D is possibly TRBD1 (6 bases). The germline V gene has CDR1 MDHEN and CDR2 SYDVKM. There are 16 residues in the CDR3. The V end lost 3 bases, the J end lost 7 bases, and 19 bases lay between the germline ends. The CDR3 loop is CASSFSSGVVFNEQFF. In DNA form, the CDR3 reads TGTGCCAGCAGTTTTTCGTCAGGGGTCGTCTTTAATGAGCAGTTCTTC.

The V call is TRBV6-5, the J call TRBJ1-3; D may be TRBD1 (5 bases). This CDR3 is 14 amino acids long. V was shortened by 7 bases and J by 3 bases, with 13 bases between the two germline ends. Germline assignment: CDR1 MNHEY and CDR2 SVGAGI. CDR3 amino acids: CASMPGSFGNTIYF. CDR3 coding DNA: TGTGCCAGCATGCCAGGGAGTTTTGGAAACACCATATATTTT.

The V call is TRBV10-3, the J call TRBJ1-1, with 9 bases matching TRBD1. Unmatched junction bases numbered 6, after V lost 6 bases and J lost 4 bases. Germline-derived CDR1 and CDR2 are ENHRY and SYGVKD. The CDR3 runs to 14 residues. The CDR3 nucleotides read TGTGCCATCAGCGCGGGACAGGGTAGCACTGAAGCTTTCTTT. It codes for CAISAGQGSTEAFF.

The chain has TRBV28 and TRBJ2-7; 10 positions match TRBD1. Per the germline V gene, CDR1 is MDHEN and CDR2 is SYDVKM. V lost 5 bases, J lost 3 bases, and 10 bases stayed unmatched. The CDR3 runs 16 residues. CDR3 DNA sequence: TGTGCCAGCAGTCTAGGAGGGACAGGGGCCCTCTACGAGCAGTACTTC. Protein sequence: CASSLGGTGALYEQYF.

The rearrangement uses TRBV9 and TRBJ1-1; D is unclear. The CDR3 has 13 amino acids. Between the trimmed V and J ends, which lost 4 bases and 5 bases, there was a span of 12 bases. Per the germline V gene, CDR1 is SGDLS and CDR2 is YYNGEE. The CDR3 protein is CASSIGTVTEAFF. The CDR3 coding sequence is TGTGCCAGCAGCATAGGAACAGTAACTGAAGCTTTCTTT.

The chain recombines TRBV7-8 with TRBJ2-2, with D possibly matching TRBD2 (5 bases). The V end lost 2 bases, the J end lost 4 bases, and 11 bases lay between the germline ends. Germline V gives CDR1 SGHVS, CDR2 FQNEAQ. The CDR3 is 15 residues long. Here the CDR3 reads CASSLNGILTGELFF. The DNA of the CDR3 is TGTGCCAGCAGCTTAAACGGGATCCTCACCGGGGAGCTGTTTTTT.

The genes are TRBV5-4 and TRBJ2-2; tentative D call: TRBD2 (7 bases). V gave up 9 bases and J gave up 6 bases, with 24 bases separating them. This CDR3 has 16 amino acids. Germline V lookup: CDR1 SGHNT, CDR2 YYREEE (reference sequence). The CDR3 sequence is CATTLGGGTYAGELFF. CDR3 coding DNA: TGTGCCACCACCCTAGGGGGGGGGACTTACGCCGGGGAGCTGTTTTTT.

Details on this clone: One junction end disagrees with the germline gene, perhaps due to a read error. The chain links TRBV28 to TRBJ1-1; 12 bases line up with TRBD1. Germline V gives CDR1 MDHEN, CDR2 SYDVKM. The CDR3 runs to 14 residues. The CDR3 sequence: CASNLGTGGFRDFF. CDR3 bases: TGTGCCAGCAACTTAGGGACAGGGGGCTTTCGGGATTTTTTT.

CDR3 region: CASSLGLAVYEQYF. CDR3 DNA: TGTGCCAGCAGCTTAGGCCTAGCGGTCTACGAGCAGTACTTC. The chain employs TRBV11-2 and TRBJ2-7; 7 nucleotides agree with TRBD2. The CDR3 consists of 14 residues. Per the germline V gene, CDR1 is SGHAT and CDR2 is FQNNGV. With V trimmed by 1 base and J by 3 bases, 3 bases remained unmatched.

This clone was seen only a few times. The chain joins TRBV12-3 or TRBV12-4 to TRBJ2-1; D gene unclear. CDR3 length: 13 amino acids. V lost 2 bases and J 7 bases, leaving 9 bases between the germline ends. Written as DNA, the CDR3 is TGTGCCAGCAGTTTATTCACGGTGAATGAGCAGTTCTTC. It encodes CASSLFTVNEQFF.

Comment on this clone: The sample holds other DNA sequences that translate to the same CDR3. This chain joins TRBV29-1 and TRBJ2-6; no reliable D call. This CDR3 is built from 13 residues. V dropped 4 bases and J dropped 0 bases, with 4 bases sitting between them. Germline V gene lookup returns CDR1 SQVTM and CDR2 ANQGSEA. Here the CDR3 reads CSVAYSGANVLTF. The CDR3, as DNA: TGCAGCGTTGCATACTCTGGGGCCAACGTCCTGACTTTC.

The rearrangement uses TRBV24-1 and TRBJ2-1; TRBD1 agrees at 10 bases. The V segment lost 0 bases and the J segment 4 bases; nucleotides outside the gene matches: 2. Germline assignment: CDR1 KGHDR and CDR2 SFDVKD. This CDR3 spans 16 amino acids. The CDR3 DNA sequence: TGTGCCACCAGTGATTTGGGGGACAGGGGATACAATGAGCAGTTCTTC. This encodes CATSDLGDRGYNEQFF.

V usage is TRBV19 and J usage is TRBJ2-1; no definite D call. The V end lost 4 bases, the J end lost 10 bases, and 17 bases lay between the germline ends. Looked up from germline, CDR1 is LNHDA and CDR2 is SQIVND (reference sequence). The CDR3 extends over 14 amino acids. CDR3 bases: TGTGCCAGTAGTACCAGCCCGCTCCCTGTAGAGCAGTTCTTC. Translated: CASSTSPLPVEQFF. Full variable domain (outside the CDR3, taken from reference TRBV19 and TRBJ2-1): DGGITQSPKYLFRKEGQNVTLSCEQNLNHDAMYWYRQDPGQGLRLIYYSQIVNDFQKGDIAEGYSVSREKKESFPLTVTSAQKNPTAFYLCASSTSPLPVEQFFGPGTRLTVL.

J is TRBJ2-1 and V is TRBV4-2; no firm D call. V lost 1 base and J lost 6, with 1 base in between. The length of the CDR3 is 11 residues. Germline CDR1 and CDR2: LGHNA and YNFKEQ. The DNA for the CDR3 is TGTGCCAGCAGCCAAGGCAATGAGCAGTTCTTC. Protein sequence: CASSQGNEQFF.

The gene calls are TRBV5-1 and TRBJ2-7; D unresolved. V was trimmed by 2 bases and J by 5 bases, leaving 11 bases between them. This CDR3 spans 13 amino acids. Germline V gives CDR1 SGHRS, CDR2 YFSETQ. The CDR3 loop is CASSFLAAHEQYF. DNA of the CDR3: TGCGCCAGCAGCTTTTTAGCCGCCCACGAGCAGTACTTC.

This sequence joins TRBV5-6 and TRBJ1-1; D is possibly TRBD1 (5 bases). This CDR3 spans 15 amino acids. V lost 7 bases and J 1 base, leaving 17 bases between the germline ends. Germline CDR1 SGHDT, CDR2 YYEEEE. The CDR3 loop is CASGEPGRRNTEAFF. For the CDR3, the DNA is TGTGCCAGCGGTGAACCGGGACGGCGGAACACTGAAGCTTTCTTT. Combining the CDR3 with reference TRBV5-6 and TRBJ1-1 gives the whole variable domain DAGVTQSPTHLIKTRGQQVTLRCSPKSGHDTVSWYQQALGQGPQFIFQYYEEEERQRGNFPDRFSGHQFPNYSSELNVNALLLGDSALYLCASGEPGRRNTEAFFGQGTRLTVV.

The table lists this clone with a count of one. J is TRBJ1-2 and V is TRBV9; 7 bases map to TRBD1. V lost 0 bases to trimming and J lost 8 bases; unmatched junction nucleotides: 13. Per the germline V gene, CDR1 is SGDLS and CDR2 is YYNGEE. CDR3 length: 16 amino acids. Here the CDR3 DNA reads TGTGCCAGCAGCGTAGCTAACGGCAGGGGGGTTTCAGGCTACACCTTC. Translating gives CASSVANGRGVSGYTF.

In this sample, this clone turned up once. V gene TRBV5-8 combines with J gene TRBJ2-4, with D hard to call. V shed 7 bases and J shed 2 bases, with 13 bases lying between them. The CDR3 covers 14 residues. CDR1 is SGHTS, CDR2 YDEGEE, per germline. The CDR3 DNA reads TGTGCCAGCCGCCCCTATGGTTCCAAAAACATTCAGTACTTC. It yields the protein CASRPYGSKNIQYF.

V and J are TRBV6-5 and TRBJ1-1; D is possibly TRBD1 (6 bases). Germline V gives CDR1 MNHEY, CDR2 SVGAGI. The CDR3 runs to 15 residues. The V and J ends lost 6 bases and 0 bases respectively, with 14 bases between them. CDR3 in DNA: TGTGCCAGCAGCTCCTTACAGGGCATGAACACTGAAGCTTTCTTT. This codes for CASSSLQGMNTEAFF.